This T cell receptor beta chain was recovered during a study of shared clonotypes between healthy human individuals. Study results and caveats: The donor pool, a small one, limited the genetic and exposure-history diversity represented.

This clone has ten or more counts. Antigen: not known. Germline CDR1 reads GTSNPN; CDR2 reads SVGIG (reference sequence). Trimming removed 8 bases from V and 0 bases from J, with 8 bases in between. The CDR3 loop spans 13 amino acids. Only in-frame clones appear in the TCRdb table, and some are missing; sequencing was by immunoSEQ multiplex PCR. The table shows 170,000 or so clones, with over 50% occurring only once. Sequencing was performed on memory CD4+ T cells sorted from blood. Subset denoted: CD45RA-negative fraction. The V gene is TRBV30, the J gene TRBJ2-6; D ambiguous. This clonotype was obtained from a man aged 30-40 years in good health. This chain's CDR3 is CALGSSGANVLTF. DNA for the CDR3: TGTGCCCTTGGCTCCTCTGGGGCCAACGTCCTGACTTTC.